This entry features one T cell receptor (beta chain) sequence. Its antigen is undetermined. The primer mix had 60 Vbeta and 13 Jbeta primers. TCRdb's copy holds only in-frame clones and misses some; the assay was immunoSEQ multiplex PCR. Here the sample spans approximately 190,000 clones, about two thirds being singletons. V shed 4 bases and J shed 2 bases, with 13 bases lying between them. The germline CDR1 and CDR2 sequences are MNHNS and SASEGT. There are 15 residues in the CDR3. This specimen comes from a study of cytomegalovirus exposure and HLA in healthy donors. Study results and caveats: Later on, an analysis found that several of the most significant clusters appeared to be linked to common viral pathogens, which included parvovirus B19.

Donors likely had unrecorded immune exposures despite being nominally healthy when sampled. This clonotype was sampled from a man aged 35 to 55 in good health and CMV-seropositive. The V call is TRBV6-1, the J call TRBJ2-3; maybe TRBD1 (6 bases). Input material: PBMCs. Here the CDR3 reads CASSVQGLVTDTQYF. The CDR3 nucleotides read TGTGCCAGCAGTGTTCAGGGGTTAGTCACAGATACGCAGTATTTT.